The 17 T cell receptor beta chains reported below all come from one sample, sequenced in a study of Ad26.COV2.S vaccination and SARS-CoV-2 variants. TCRdb's copy holds only in-frame clones and misses some; the assay was immunoSEQ multiplex PCR. Counted here are about half a million clones, 80% to 90% occurring once; the ten biggest clones make up around 1.8%. Treatment of the sample: roughly 18 received Ad26.COV2.S at low or high dose, single or two shots; about 5 received placebo; per-sample allocation not given. Samples analyzed were those drawn on day 63 after the first vaccine or placebo injection. The source was peripheral blood, collected in a trial of Ad26.COV2.S vaccine versus placebo. These receptors all stem from a person between 18 and 59 years old who received the Ad26.COV2.S COVID-19 vaccine or a placebo.

This clone was found a few times. The chain joins TRBV4-1 to TRBJ2-7; no reliable D call. The germline V gene encodes CDR1 MGHRA and CDR2 YSYEKL. The germline V and J ends were trimmed by 1 base and 4 bases, with 11 bases remaining between them. The CDR3 extends over 14 amino acids. The CDR3 sequence: CASSQGQKKYEQYF. The CDR3 nucleotides are TGCGCCAGCAGCCAAGGGCAGAAGAAGTACGAGCAGTACTTC.

The rearrangement links TRBV4-2 to TRBJ1-2, with TRBD1 matching 7 bases. CDR1 is LGHNA and CDR2 is YNFKEQ in the germline V gene. The V gene end was trimmed by 0 bases and the J gene end by 5 bases; junction bases not matched to a gene: 6. The CDR3 extends over 15 amino acids. CDR3: CASSQDLGTDYGYTF. The DNA for the CDR3 is TGTGCCAGCAGCCAAGATCTTGGGACAGATTATGGCTACACCTTC.

The V and J genes are TRBV27 and TRBJ2-7; 8 bases are shared with TRBD1. Germline V gene sequence: CDR1 MNHEY, CDR2 SMNVEV (reference sequence). The J segment lost 5 bases and the V segment lost 6 bases, leaving 6 bases of the junction unmatched. This CDR3 is 13 amino acids long. The CDR3 sequence: CASRGTGSHEQYF. The CDR3, as DNA: TGTGCCAGCAGGGGGACAGGAAGCCACGAGCAGTACTTC.

The chain links TRBV19 to TRBJ1-2; D may be TRBD1 (5 bases). Trimming took 0 bases from V and 2 from J, leaving 16 bases between them. Germline assignment: CDR1 LNHDA and CDR2 SQIVND (reference sequence). The CDR3 length is 17 residues. The chain's CDR3 is CASSIDPGLPLNYGYTF. Written as DNA, the CDR3 is TGTGCCAGTAGTATAGACCCGGGACTTCCACTCAACTATGGCTACACCTTC.

The V call is TRBV9, the J call TRBJ2-1; 9 positions agree with TRBD1. Germline V gene data show CDR1 as SGDLS and CDR2 as YYNGEE. The J segment lost 5 bases and the V segment lost 3 bases, leaving 6 bases of the junction unmatched. The CDR3 runs 15 residues. CDR3 coding DNA: TGTGCCAGCAGCGAGCCGGGACAGGGTAACAATGAGCAGTTCTTC. Its translation is CASSEPGQGNNEQFF. Full variable domain (outside the CDR3, taken from reference TRBV9 and TRBJ2-1): DSGVTQTPKHLITATGQRVTLRCSPRSGDLSVYWYQQSLDQGLQFLIQYYNGEERAKGNILERFSAQQFPDLHSELNLSSLELGDSALYFCASSEPGQGNNEQFFGPGTRLTVL.

J is TRBJ1-5 and V is TRBV19; 9 positions match TRBD1. The V gene's germline CDR1 is LNHDA and CDR2 SQIVND (reference sequence). V lost 7 bases to trimming and J lost 3 bases; unmatched junction nucleotides: 7. There are 15 residues in the CDR3. CDR3 sequence (DNA): TGTGCCAGTAAACCGACAGGGGGTTACAATCAGCCCCAGCATTTT. Translation gives CASKPTGGYNQPQHF.

This clone was counted a single time. The chain joins TRBV2 to TRBJ1-2; D call uncertain. Germline V gene lookup returns CDR1 SNHLY and CDR2 FYNNEI. The CDR3 runs to 10 residues. V was cut by 6 bases and J by 4 bases, with 3 bases left in between. In DNA form, the CDR3 reads TGTGCCAGCAGAGTCTATGGCTACACCTTC. This gives the protein CASRVYGYTF.

The chain couples TRBV18 to TRBJ1-2; 8 bases map to TRBD1. The length of the CDR3 is 16 residues. CDR1 is KGHSH and CDR2 is LQKENI in the germline V gene. Trimming cost V 3 bases and J 0 bases; bases outside gene matches: 6. The CDR3 nucleotides are TGTGCCAGCTCACCGGTGACAGGGGAAGCTAACTATGGCTACACCTTC. Residues: CASSPVTGEANYGYTF.

This sequence joins TRBV7-2 and TRBJ1-3; 7 bases are a match to TRBD1. CDR1 is SGHTA and CDR2 is FQGNSA in the germline V gene. The CDR3 is 17 residues long. The V gene end was trimmed by 5 bases and the J gene end by 0 bases; junction bases not matched to a gene: 10. The CDR3, as DNA: TGTGCCAGCAGCCCCCGGGACAGCCCGATCTCTGGAAACACCATATATTTT. It codes for CASSPRDSPISGNTIYF.

This clone came up a few times. The J gene is TRBJ1-3, the V gene TRBV2; unclear D gene. The CDR3 consists of 14 residues. Germline V CDR1 and CDR2: SNHLY, FYNNEI. V lost 1 base and J 0 bases, leaving 4 bases between the germline ends. CDR3 DNA sequence: TGTGCCAGCAGTGAAGGGGGCTCTGGAAACACCATATATTTT. It translates to CASSEGGSGNTIYF.

This sequence joins TRBV6-1 and TRBJ2-7, with D possibly matching TRBD2 (7 bases). V lost 2 bases and J lost 1, with 15 bases in between. Germline assignment: CDR1 MNHNS and CDR2 SASEGT. CDR3 size: 16 residues. CDR3 DNA sequence: TGTGCCAGCAGTGAATTCCCGGGGGGCAGGTCCTACGAGCAGTACTTC. It is translated as CASSEFPGGRSYEQYF.

The CDR3 reads CASSLATGGGYNEQFF. The CDR3 DNA reads TGCGCCAGCAGCTTGGCCACGGGTGGGGGATACAATGAGCAGTTCTTC. The chain links TRBV5-1 to TRBJ2-1; D may be TRBD1 or TRBD2 (5 bases each). This CDR3 is 16 amino acids long. The V gene lost 0 bases and the J gene lost 4 bases, with 14 bases spanning the gap. Germline V gene sequence: CDR1 SGHRS, CDR2 YFSETQ.

The rearrangement links TRBV19 to TRBJ2-3; perhaps TRBD2 as D (6 bases). The CDR3 is made up of 14 amino acids. V was shortened by 3 bases and J by 8 bases, with 15 bases between the two germline ends. The germline V gene encodes CDR1 LNHDA and CDR2 SQIVND (reference sequence). The CDR3: CASSIAGRIGTQYF. In DNA, the CDR3 is TGTGCCAGTAGTATCGCCGGGAGAATTGGTACGCAGTATTTT.

V gene TRBV27 combines with J gene TRBJ2-1; D is ambiguous. The CDR3 is 12 residues long. V lost 8 bases and J 10 bases, leaving 15 bases between the germline ends. Germline V gene lookup returns CDR1 MNHEY and CDR2 SMNVEV (reference sequence). This CDR3 is CASGLLHGEQFF. The DNA for the CDR3 is TGTGCCAGCGGTCTCCTACATGGAGAGCAGTTCTTC.

This chain joins TRBV19 and TRBJ1-5; D gene unclear. V gave up 5 bases and J gave up 5 bases, with 10 bases separating them. Germline loops: CDR1 LNHDA, CDR2 SQIVND (reference sequence). The length of the CDR3 is 13 residues. The CDR3 reads CASSFQVHQPQHF. The CDR3 nucleotides read TGTGCCAGTAGTTTCCAGGTCCATCAGCCCCAGCATTTT.

The chain recombines TRBV27 with TRBJ2-7; the D is unclear. Germline V gene lookup returns CDR1 MNHEY and CDR2 SMNVEV (reference sequence). The V gene lost 3 bases and the J gene lost 2 bases, with 14 bases spanning the gap. The CDR3 sequence is 15 residues long. The CDR3 is CASSFAPQRAYEQYF. Written as DNA, the CDR3 is TGTGCCAGCAGTTTCGCCCCTCAAAGGGCCTACGAGCAGTACTTC.

This sequence joins TRBV10-1 and TRBJ2-3; possibly TRBD2 for D (5 bases). Germline V lookup: CDR1 WNHNN, CDR2 SYGVQD (reference sequence). The CDR3 totals 14 residues. With 4 bases removed from V and 2 bases from J, the gap between germline ends came to 10 bases. The CDR3, as DNA: TGCGCCAGCAGTGGGCAGCGGACCACAGATACGCAGTATTTT. It is translated as CASSGQRTTDTQYF.